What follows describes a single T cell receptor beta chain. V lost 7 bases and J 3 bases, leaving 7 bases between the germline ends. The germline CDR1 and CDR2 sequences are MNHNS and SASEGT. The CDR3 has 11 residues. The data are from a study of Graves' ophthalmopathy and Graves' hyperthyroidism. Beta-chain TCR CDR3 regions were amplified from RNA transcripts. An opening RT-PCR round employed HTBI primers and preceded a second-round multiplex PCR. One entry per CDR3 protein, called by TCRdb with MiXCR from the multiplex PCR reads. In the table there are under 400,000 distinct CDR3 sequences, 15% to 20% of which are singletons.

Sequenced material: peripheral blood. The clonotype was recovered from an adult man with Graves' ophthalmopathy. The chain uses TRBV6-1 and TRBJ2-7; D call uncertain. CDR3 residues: CASMRFYEQYF. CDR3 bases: TGTGCCAGCATGAGATTCTACGAGCAGTACTTC.